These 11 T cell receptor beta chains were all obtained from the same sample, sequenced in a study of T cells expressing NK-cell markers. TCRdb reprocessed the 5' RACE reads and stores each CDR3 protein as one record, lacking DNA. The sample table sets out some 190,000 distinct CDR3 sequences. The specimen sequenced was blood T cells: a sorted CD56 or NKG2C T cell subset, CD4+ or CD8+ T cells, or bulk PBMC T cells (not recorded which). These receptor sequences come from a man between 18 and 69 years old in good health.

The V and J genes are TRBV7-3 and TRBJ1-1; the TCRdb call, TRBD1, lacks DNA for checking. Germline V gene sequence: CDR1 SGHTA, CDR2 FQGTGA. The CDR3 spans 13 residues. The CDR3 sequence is CASSFALGAEAFF.

The CDR3 sequence: CASSDNRPLATDTQYF. The V and J genes are TRBV27 and TRBJ2-3; there is no DNA to check the TCRdb D call of TRBD1. In germline, CDR1 is MNHEY, CDR2 SMNVEV (reference sequence). This CDR3 comprises 16 residues.

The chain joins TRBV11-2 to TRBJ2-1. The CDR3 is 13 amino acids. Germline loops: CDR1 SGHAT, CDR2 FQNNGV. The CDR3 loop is CASSLNWEPEQFF.

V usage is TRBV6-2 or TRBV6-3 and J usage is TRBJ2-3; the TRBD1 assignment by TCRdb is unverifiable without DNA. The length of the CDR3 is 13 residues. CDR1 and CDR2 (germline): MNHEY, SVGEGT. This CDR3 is CASKPTGGDTQYF.

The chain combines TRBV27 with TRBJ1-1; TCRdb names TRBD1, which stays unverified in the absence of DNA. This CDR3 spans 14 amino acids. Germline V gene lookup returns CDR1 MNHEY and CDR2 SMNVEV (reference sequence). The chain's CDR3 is CASSEGTPGAEAFF.

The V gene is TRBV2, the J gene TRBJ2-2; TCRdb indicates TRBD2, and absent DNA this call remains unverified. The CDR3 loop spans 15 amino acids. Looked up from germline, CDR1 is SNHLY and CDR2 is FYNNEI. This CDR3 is CASNTGTTYTGELFF. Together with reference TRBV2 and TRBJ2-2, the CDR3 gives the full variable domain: EPEVTQTPSHQVTQMGQEVILRCVPISNHLYFYWYRQILGQKVEFLVSFYNNEISEKSEIFDDQFSVERPDGSNFTLKIRSTKLEDSAMYFCASNTGTTYTGELFFGEGSRLTVL.

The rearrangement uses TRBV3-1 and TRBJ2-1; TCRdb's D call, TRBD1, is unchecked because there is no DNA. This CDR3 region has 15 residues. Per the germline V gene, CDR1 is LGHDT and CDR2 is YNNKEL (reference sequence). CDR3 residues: CASANGQGVYNEQFF.

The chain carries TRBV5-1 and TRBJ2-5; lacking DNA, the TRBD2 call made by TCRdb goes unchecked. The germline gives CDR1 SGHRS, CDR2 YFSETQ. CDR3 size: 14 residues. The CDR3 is CASSLEAGGGTQYF.

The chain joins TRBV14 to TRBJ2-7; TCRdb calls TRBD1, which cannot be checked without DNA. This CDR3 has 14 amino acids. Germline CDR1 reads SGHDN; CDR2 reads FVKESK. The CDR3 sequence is CASSQLDSYYEQYF.

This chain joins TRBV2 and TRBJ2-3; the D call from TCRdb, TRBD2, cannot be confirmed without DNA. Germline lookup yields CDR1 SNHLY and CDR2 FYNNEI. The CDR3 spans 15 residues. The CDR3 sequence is CASSRSSGYTDTQYF.

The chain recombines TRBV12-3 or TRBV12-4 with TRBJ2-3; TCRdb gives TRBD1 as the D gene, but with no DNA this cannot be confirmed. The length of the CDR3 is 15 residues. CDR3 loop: CASSYMGAATDTQYF.